These T cell receptor beta chains were read from a single sample in a study of blood T cell repertoires in COVID-19. The protocol was immunoSEQ multiplex PCR, while the TCRdb copy is restricted to in-frame clones and leaves out a portion. The table lists about 130,000 clones, more than 70% of them singletons. The sequenced sample consisted of peripheral blood. The receptors were gathered from a human donor in a cohort sampled during active COVID-19. Both conserved end residues are part of each CDR3. Fields, in order: clone size, V gene, J gene, D gene, CDR3 DNA, CDR3 protein. D genes are given only for firm matches. Only some rows state a clone size, as once, few, many or a class for expanded clones.

abundance: NA
v_gene: TRBV5-4
j_gene: TRBJ2-7
d_gene: TRBD2
CDR3nt: TGTGCCAGCAGCTTGATGGGGGGGAAAACCTACGAGCAGTACTTC
CDR3aa: CASSLMGGKTYEQYF

abundance: once
v_gene: TRBV30
j_gene: TRBJ2-3
d_gene: NA
CDR3nt: TGTGCCTGGGGACATGCCACAGGGACAGATACGCAGTATTTT
CDR3aa: CAWGHATGTDTQYF

abundance: few
v_gene: TRBV6-5
j_gene: TRBJ2-7
d_gene: TRBD1
CDR3nt: TGTGCCAGCAGCTCCGGGACAGGCGCGCAGTACTTC
CDR3aa: CASSSGTGAQYF

abundance: NA
v_gene: TRBV2
j_gene: TRBJ2-5
d_gene: NA
CDR3nt: TGTGCCAGCAGCGCTTCGATCCGGGAGACCCAGTACTTC
CDR3aa: CASSASIRETQYF

abundance: NA
v_gene: TRBV5-1
j_gene: TRBJ1-5
d_gene: NA
CDR3nt: TGCGCCAGCAGCTTTTACGGGACACCTAATCAGCCCCAGCATTTT
CDR3aa: CASSFYGTPNQPQHF

abundance: NA
v_gene: TRBV6-5
j_gene: TRBJ2-1
d_gene: TRBD2
CDR3nt: TGTGCCAGCAGTTATTGGGCGGGAGGGCCGGGTGAGCAGTTCTTC
CDR3aa: CASSYWAGGPGEQFF

abundance: NA
v_gene: TRBV18
j_gene: TRBJ2-2
d_gene: NA
CDR3nt: TGTGCCAGCTCACCACAAGCGAGAAGCGGACGCTCGCAGGGGACCGGGGAGCTGTTTTTT
CDR3aa: CASSPQARSGRSQGTGELFF

abundance: NA
v_gene: TRBV27
j_gene: TRBJ1-3
d_gene: NA
CDR3nt: TGTGCCAGCAGTTTAAGGGGCCCCTCTGGAAACACCATATATTTT
CDR3aa: CASSLRGPSGNTIYF

abundance: NA
v_gene: TRBV6-5
j_gene: TRBJ1-1
d_gene: NA
CDR3nt: TGTGCCAGCAGTTACTCGGGCGGGGACGCTTTCTTT
CDR3aa: CASSYSGGDAFF

abundance: NA
v_gene: TRBV3-1/TRBV3-2
j_gene: TRBJ1-1
d_gene: NA
CDR3nt: TGTGCCAGCAGCCAAGGGCAAATACACACTGAAGCTTTCTTT
CDR3aa: CASSQGQIHTEAFF

abundance: NA
v_gene: TRBV2
j_gene: TRBJ1-1
d_gene: TRBD1
CDR3nt: TGTGCCAGCAGTGGCCGGACAGGGGGCATGGGCACTGAAGCTTTCTTT
CDR3aa: CASSGRTGGMGTEAFF

abundance: NA
v_gene: TRBV5-4
j_gene: TRBJ2-5
d_gene: TRBD1
CDR3nt: TGTGCCAGCAGCTTGGTGACAGGGTACCAAGAGACCCAGTACTTC
CDR3aa: CASSLVTGYQETQYF

abundance: NA
v_gene: TRBV5-6
j_gene: TRBJ1-2
d_gene: NA
CDR3nt: TGTGCCAGCAGCTTGGTAGCGGGTCAGTGGGATGGCTACACCTTC
CDR3aa: CASSLVAGQWDGYTF

abundance: NA
v_gene: TRBV6-5
j_gene: TRBJ2-7
d_gene: NA
CDR3nt: TGTGCCAGCGCCTCCGGGACATCCACCTACGAGCAGTACTTC
CDR3aa: CASASGTSTYEQYF

abundance: NA
v_gene: TRBV9
j_gene: TRBJ2-1
d_gene: TRBD2
CDR3nt: TGTGCCAGCAGCGTAGTTCTAGCGGGAGTGCTTGAGCAGTTCTTC
CDR3aa: CASSVVLAGVLEQFF

abundance: NA
v_gene: TRBV5-4
j_gene: TRBJ1-1
d_gene: NA
CDR3nt: TGTGCCAGCAGCTTGGACCAGGATTTAAACACTGAAGCTTTCTTT
CDR3aa: CASSLDQDLNTEAFF

abundance: NA
v_gene: TRBV19
j_gene: TRBJ2-3
d_gene: TRBD2
CDR3nt: TGTGCCAGTAGTAATAGAGGCGGGAGTGAGGCAGATACGCAGTATTTT
CDR3aa: CASSNRGGSEADTQYF

abundance: NA
v_gene: TRBV18
j_gene: TRBJ2-7
d_gene: TRBD1
CDR3nt: TGTGCCAGCTCCCATGGGACAGAGTCCTACGAGCAGTACTTC
CDR3aa: CASSHGTESYEQYF

abundance: NA
v_gene: TRBV19
j_gene: TRBJ1-1
d_gene: TRBD1
CDR3nt: TGTGCCAGTAGCCAGACAGGGGGAGGCACTGAAGCTTTCTTT
CDR3aa: CASSQTGGGTEAFF

abundance: NA
v_gene: TRBV19
j_gene: TRBJ2-1
d_gene: TRBD1
CDR3nt: TGTGCCATTTCAACAGGGGAATACAATGAGCAGTTCTTC
CDR3aa: CAISTGEYNEQFF

abundance: NA
v_gene: TRBV4-1
j_gene: TRBJ2-7
d_gene: NA
CDR3nt: TGCGCCAGCAGTCGAGACAGCCCCCCTAATTACGAGCAGTACTTC
CDR3aa: CASSRDSPPNYEQYF

abundance: NA
v_gene: TRBV10-2
j_gene: TRBJ1-5
d_gene: NA
CDR3nt: TGCGCCAGCAGTGGGGGGCTCAATCAGCCCCAGCATTTT
CDR3aa: CASSGGLNQPQHF

abundance: NA
v_gene: TRBV2
j_gene: TRBJ1-4
d_gene: TRBD1
CDR3nt: TGTGCCAGCGCGAGACAGGGGGGAGCTAATGAAAAACTGTTTTTT
CDR3aa: CASARQGGANEKLFF

abundance: once
v_gene: TRBV28
j_gene: TRBJ1-5
d_gene: NA
CDR3nt: TGTGCCAGCAGCCTCCAAAGGGGAAGGAGCAATCAGCCCCAGCATTTT
CDR3aa: CASSLQRGRSNQPQHF

abundance: NA
v_gene: TRBV27
j_gene: TRBJ2-7
d_gene: NA
CDR3nt: TGTGCCAGCAGTTTATCAGTTAGCGGTCCTCTCGAGCAGTACTTC
CDR3aa: CASSLSVSGPLEQYF

abundance: NA
v_gene: TRBV5-1
j_gene: TRBJ2-3
d_gene: NA
CDR3nt: TGCGCCAGCAGCTTCGGCTGGTTGGACTATGTAAGCGATACGCAGTATTTT
CDR3aa: CASSFGWLDYVSDTQYF

abundance: NA
v_gene: TRBV6-6
j_gene: TRBJ1-5
d_gene: NA
CDR3nt: TGTGCCAGCAGTTTCCGGGTTCTCAATCTCCAGCATTTT
CDR3aa: CASSFRVLNLQHF

abundance: NA
v_gene: TRBV18
j_gene: TRBJ2-5
d_gene: TRBD2
CDR3nt: TGTGCCAGCTCACGGGGGACTAGCGGGGAGACCCAGTACTTC
CDR3aa: CASSRGTSGETQYF

abundance: NA
v_gene: TRBV28
j_gene: TRBJ2-7
d_gene: TRBD2
CDR3nt: TGTGCCAGCACCCGCTGGGGACTACCCAACCACGAGCAGTACTTC
CDR3aa: CASTRWGLPNHEQYF

abundance: NA
v_gene: TRBV7-9
j_gene: TRBJ1-3
d_gene: TRBD1
CDR3nt: TGTGCCAGCAGCCCGGGGACAGGGCTTGGAAACACCATATATTTT
CDR3aa: CASSPGTGLGNTIYF

abundance: NA
v_gene: TRBV3-1/TRBV3-2
j_gene: TRBJ2-7
d_gene: NA
CDR3nt: TGTGCCAGCAGCCAAGTTCTCAACCCTACCTACGAGCAGTACTTC
CDR3aa: CASSQVLNPTYEQYF

abundance: NA
v_gene: TRBV15
j_gene: TRBJ2-2
d_gene: TRBD2
CDR3nt: TGTGCCACCAGCAGACCTATAGCGGGAGGAAACGCCGGGGAGCTGTTTTTT
CDR3aa: CATSRPIAGGNAGELFF

abundance: NA
v_gene: TRBV27
j_gene: TRBJ2-1
d_gene: NA
CDR3nt: TGTGCCAGCAGTTTAGCCGGCGGGACGATCTACAATGAGCAGTTCTTC
CDR3aa: CASSLAGGTIYNEQFF

abundance: NA
v_gene: TRBV5-6
j_gene: TRBJ1-2
d_gene: TRBD1
CDR3nt: TGTGCCAGCAGCTTCCTGGGACAGGCGGGCGGCTACACCTTC
CDR3aa: CASSFLGQAGGYTF

abundance: NA
v_gene: TRBV6-5
j_gene: TRBJ1-2
d_gene: NA
CDR3nt: TGTGCCAGCAGTTACTCGGAGGCAGTGGGTGGCTACACCTTC
CDR3aa: CASSYSEAVGGYTF

abundance: NA
v_gene: TRBV7-9
j_gene: TRBJ2-7
d_gene: TRBD1
CDR3nt: TGTGCCAGCAGCAGAGACAGGGACTCCTACGAGCAGTACTTC
CDR3aa: CASSRDRDSYEQYF

abundance: NA
v_gene: TRBV21-1
j_gene: TRBJ1-2
d_gene: NA
CDR3nt: TGTGCCAGCAGAGCCAGGGACTACTATGGCTACACCTTC
CDR3aa: CASRARDYYGYTF

abundance: NA
v_gene: TRBV19
j_gene: TRBJ2-3
d_gene: TRBD2
CDR3nt: TGTGCCAGTATGGAGCGGGAGTCCCGCCCGACAGATACGCAGTATTTT
CDR3aa: CASMERESRPTDTQYF

abundance: NA
v_gene: TRBV3-1/TRBV3-2
j_gene: TRBJ2-1
d_gene: TRBD2
CDR3nt: TGTGCCAGCAGCCAAGCGGGACTAGCGGATGAGCAGTTCTTC
CDR3aa: CASSQAGLADEQFF

abundance: NA
v_gene: TRBV28
j_gene: TRBJ1-6
d_gene: NA
CDR3nt: TGTGCCAGCAGTCTTATCAGGTCATATAATTCACCCCTCCACTTT
CDR3aa: CASSLIRSYNSPLHF

abundance: NA
v_gene: TRBV5-5
j_gene: TRBJ2-7
d_gene: NA
CDR3nt: TGTGCCAGCAGCTTGGACGGAGTTTGGATAGAGCAGTACTTC
CDR3aa: CASSLDGVWIEQYF

abundance: NA
v_gene: TRBV29-1
j_gene: TRBJ2-3
d_gene: TRBD1
CDR3nt: TGCAGCGCCGGGGGACAGGGTCCCACAGATACGCAGTATTTT
CDR3aa: CSAGGQGPTDTQYF

abundance: NA
v_gene: TRBV7-2
j_gene: TRBJ2-7
d_gene: TRBD2
CDR3nt: TGTGCCAGCAGCTTATTGCGGGAGACCTACGAGCAGTACTTC
CDR3aa: CASSLLRETYEQYF

abundance: NA
v_gene: TRBV27
j_gene: TRBJ1-1
d_gene: TRBD1
CDR3nt: TGTGCCAGCAGTTTGACAGGGGACACTGAAGCTTTCTTT
CDR3aa: CASSLTGDTEAFF

abundance: NA
v_gene: TRBV15
j_gene: TRBJ2-2
d_gene: TRBD2
CDR3nt: TGTGCCACCAGCAACGGGGGAGGGGCCCTTCTGGACGGGGAGCTGTTTTTT
CDR3aa: CATSNGGGALLDGELFF

abundance: NA
v_gene: TRBV5-1
j_gene: TRBJ2-7
d_gene: NA
CDR3nt: TGCGCCAGCAGCTTGGGGCCGTCGGGGTCCTACGAGCAGTACTTC
CDR3aa: CASSLGPSGSYEQYF

abundance: NA
v_gene: TRBV19
j_gene: TRBJ2-2
d_gene: NA
CDR3nt: TGTGCCAGTACAAGATCAGGCGAGCTGTTTTTT
CDR3aa: CASTRSGELFF

abundance: NA
v_gene: TRBV4-3
j_gene: TRBJ2-1
d_gene: TRBD2
CDR3nt: TGCGCCAGCAGCAAGCTAGCGGGAGGATACAATGAGCAGTTCTTC
CDR3aa: CASSKLAGGYNEQFF

abundance: NA
v_gene: TRBV7-2
j_gene: TRBJ2-7
d_gene: NA
CDR3nt: TGTGCCAGCAGCGTCATCGGCCAGGGCGCCGACGAGCAGTACTTC
CDR3aa: CASSVIGQGADEQYF

abundance: NA
v_gene: TRBV7-2
j_gene: TRBJ2-3
d_gene: TRBD2
CDR3nt: TGTGCCAGCAGCCTCATAGCGGGGACAGATACGCAGTATTTT
CDR3aa: CASSLIAGTDTQYF